The 17 T cell receptor beta chains in this list originate from one sample, sequenced in a study of shared clonotypes between healthy human individuals (dated by TCRdb to the early 2020s). The library was produced with the immunoSEQ multiplex PCR assay. This immuneACCESS table, as held by TCRdb, lists in-frame sequences with V and J called but not all clones. Of the missing ones, under half trace to an unresolved V gene in checked studies; the others have no known cause. Recorded for this sample are roughly 2.2 million clones; around 90% of them occurred a single time. The biggest ten clones account for 0.37% of the sample. The sequenced sample was naive CD4+ T cells from PBMCs. What the cell subset or site label conveys for this sample: CD45RA+ positively selected. These receptors were collected from a man between 18 and 29 years old in good health. Some clones in this sample may be carry-over from other donors' samples.

The rearrangement uses TRBV6-1 and TRBJ2-7, with TRBD1 matching 11 bases. In germline, CDR1 is MNHNS, CDR2 SASEGT. With V trimmed by 4 bases and J by 0 bases, 14 bases remained unmatched. The CDR3 contains 19 residues. CDR3 bases: TGTGCCAGCAGTGCGCTCCCGGGACAGGGGGTGACGTACTCCTACGAGCAGTACTTC. This encodes CASSALPGQGVTYSYEQYF.

To note about this clone: Distinct nucleotide sequences in the sample also encode this CDR3. V gene TRBV20-1 combines with J gene TRBJ2-1; D is possibly TRBD1 or TRBD2 (5 bases each). This CDR3 has 11 residues. V lost 3 bases, J lost 5 bases, and 5 bases lay in between. Germline V gene data show CDR1 as DFQATT and CDR2 as SNEGSKA (reference sequence). Here the CDR3 reads CSARGDNEQFF. CDR3 bases: TGCAGTGCTAGGGGGGACAATGAGCAGTTCTTC.

The chain carries TRBV21-1 and TRBJ2-5; TRBD1 was called by the table and not checked on the DNA. TRBV21-1 has pseudogene status. This CDR3 comprises 19 residues. CDR3 sequence: CASSKAIKAKAGDTETQYF. The CDR3 coding sequence is TGTGCCAGCAGCAAAGCAATCAAAGCGAAGGCCGGGGACACGGAGACCCAGTACTTC.

This rearrangement joins TRBV30 to TRBJ2-2, with D tentatively TRBD1 (6 bases). The CDR3 extends over 14 amino acids. V lost 6 bases and J 2 bases, leaving 13 bases between the germline ends. Per germline, CDR1 GTSNPN and CDR2 SVGIG (reference sequence). The CDR3 loop is CACRDTTNTGELFF. DNA of the CDR3: TGTGCCTGCCGGGACACCACCAACACCGGGGAGCTGTTTTTT.

This chain joins TRBV4-1 and TRBJ2-3, with 7 bases identical to TRBD2. This CDR3 comprises 16 residues. V was pared by 4 bases and J by 2 bases, with 9 bases of the junction left unmatched. In germline, CDR1 is MGHRA, CDR2 YSYEKL. DNA for the CDR3: TGCGCCAGCAGCCCGCTTGGGGGAGGGTTCACAGATACGCAGTATTTT. This codes for CASSPLGGGFTDTQYF.

J is TRBJ1-3 and V is TRBV27; TRBD1 agrees at 8 bases. This CDR3 has 14 residues. Per the germline V gene, CDR1 is MNHEY and CDR2 is SMNVEV (reference sequence). V shed 4 bases, J shed 2 bases, and the junction held 1 base outside the gene matches. This CDR3 reads CASSSGGAGNTIYF. The CDR3 coding sequence is TGTGCCAGCAGTTCAGGGGGCGCTGGAAACACCATATATTTT.

This rearrangement joins TRBV6-5 to TRBJ2-1, with a possible D match to TRBD1 (5 bases). The CDR3 contains 16 residues. Trimming removed 3 bases at V and 0 bases at J, with 12 bases between. The germline V gene encodes CDR1 MNHEY and CDR2 SVGAGI. CDR3 DNA: TGTGCCAGCAGTTATTGGGGCCGAAGCTCCTACAATGAGCAGTTCTTC. Translating it yields CASSYWGRSSYNEQFF.

A note on this clone: Within the sample, other DNA sequences also encode this same CDR3. This rearrangement joins TRBV18 to TRBJ2-7; D possibly corresponds to TRBD2 (6 bases). The CDR3 spans 13 residues. Germline loops: CDR1 KGHSH, CDR2 LQKENI. Trimming cost V 3 bases and J 3 bases, with 9 bases left between them. The CDR3 sequence: CASSPGTDYEQYF. As DNA, the CDR3 is TGTGCCAGCTCACCGGGGACTGACTACGAGCAGTACTTC.

The V gene is TRBV5-1, the J gene TRBJ2-1; D gene ambiguous. V lost 4 bases, J lost 7 bases, and 9 bases lay in between. The germline CDR1 and CDR2 sequences are SGHRS and YFSETQ. This CDR3 spans 12 amino acids. The CDR3 loop reads CASSPQQNEQFF. CDR3 sequence (DNA): TGCGCCAGCAGCCCCCAACAAAATGAGCAGTTCTTC.

Comment on this clone: Other nucleotide sequences in the sample specify the same CDR3. This chain joins TRBV18 and TRBJ1-1; D is unresolved. V shed 3 bases and J shed 1 base, with 6 bases lying between them. The CDR3 extends over 13 amino acids. From germline, CDR1 is KGHSH and CDR2 LQKENI. The CDR3 protein is CASSPVANTEAFF. CDR3 DNA: TGTGCCAGCTCACCGGTGGCGAACACTGAAGCTTTCTTT.

CDR3 nucleotide sequence: TGCGCCAGCAGCTGGGGGGGCCTCGGGACAGATACGCAGTATTTT. Its protein product is CASSWGGLGTDTQYF. The chain employs TRBV5-1 and TRBJ2-3; D may be TRBD2 (7 bases). CDR3 length equals 15 residues. CDR1 and CDR2 from the germline V gene are SGHRS and YFSETQ. Deletions cut 3 bases from V and 3 bases from J, with 14 bases between.

V and J are TRBV7-6 and TRBJ2-2; no clear D gene. V was clipped by 5 bases and J by 7 bases, with 14 bases between them. The CDR3 has 14 residues. Germline CDR1 reads SGHVS; CDR2 reads FNYEAQ. The CDR3 spells CASSRRTGNGELFF. The CDR3 DNA follows: TGTGCCAGCAGCCGAAGGACGGGCAACGGGGAGCTGTTTTTT.

The rearrangement links TRBV5-1 to TRBJ2-3; no firm D call. The CDR3 extends over 13 amino acids. CDR1 is SGHRS and CDR2 is YFSETQ in the germline V gene. With 6 bases removed from V and 6 bases from J, the gap between germline ends came to 14 bases. In DNA form, the CDR3 reads TGCGCCAGCACCCTTGACTTTACCGATACGCAGTATTTT. This translates into CASTLDFTDTQYF.

The sample holds one count of this clone. The V and J genes are TRBV11-2 and TRBJ2-5; no firm D call. Germline assignment: CDR1 SGHAT and CDR2 FQNNGV. V shed 4 bases and J shed 1 base, with 13 bases lying between them. The CDR3 runs to 15 residues. CDR3 DNA sequence: TGTGCCAGCAGCTCGAACCCGGGCGTCCAAGAGACCCAGTACTTC. Its translation: CASSSNPGVQETQYF.

The rearrangement links TRBV5-1 to TRBJ2-3; the match to TRBD2 covers 15 bases. Germline V gene sequence: CDR1 SGHRS, CDR2 YFSETQ. With 4 bases clipped from V and 10 bases from J, the junction kept 10 bases outside the gene matches. The CDR3 is 16 amino acids. CDR3 sequence: CASSRGLAGGQRAQYF. DNA of the CDR3: TGCGCCAGCAGCCGGGGACTAGCGGGAGGCCAACGTGCGCAGTATTTT.

V gene TRBV5-1 combines with J gene TRBJ2-5; no definite D call. Germline V gene sequence: CDR1 SGHRS, CDR2 YFSETQ. Between the trimmed V and J ends, which lost 0 bases and 7 bases, there was a span of 10 bases. This CDR3 has 13 residues. CDR3 nucleotide sequence: TGCGCCAGCAGCTTGGCCGAGACGGGGACCCAGTACTTC. Protein sequence: CASSLAETGTQYF. Combining the CDR3 with reference TRBV5-1 and TRBJ2-5 gives the whole variable domain KAGVTQTPRYLIKTRGQQVTLSCSPISGHRSVSWYQQTPGQGLQFLFEYFSETQRNKGNFPGRFSGRQFSNSRSEMNVSTLELGDSALYLCASSLAETGTQYFGPGTRLLVL.

This clone has only one observation. This CDR3 reads CASSPGQDTDTQYF. The CDR3 DNA is TGTGCCAGCAGCCCAGGACAGGACACAGATACGCAGTATTTT. V usage is TRBV7-9 and J usage is TRBJ2-3; 7 nucleotides line up with TRBD1. CDR3 length: 14 residues. CDR1 is SEHNR, CDR2 FQNEAQ, per germline (reference sequence). Losses at the gene ends were 5 bases for V and 2 bases for J; bases not matched to a gene: 4.